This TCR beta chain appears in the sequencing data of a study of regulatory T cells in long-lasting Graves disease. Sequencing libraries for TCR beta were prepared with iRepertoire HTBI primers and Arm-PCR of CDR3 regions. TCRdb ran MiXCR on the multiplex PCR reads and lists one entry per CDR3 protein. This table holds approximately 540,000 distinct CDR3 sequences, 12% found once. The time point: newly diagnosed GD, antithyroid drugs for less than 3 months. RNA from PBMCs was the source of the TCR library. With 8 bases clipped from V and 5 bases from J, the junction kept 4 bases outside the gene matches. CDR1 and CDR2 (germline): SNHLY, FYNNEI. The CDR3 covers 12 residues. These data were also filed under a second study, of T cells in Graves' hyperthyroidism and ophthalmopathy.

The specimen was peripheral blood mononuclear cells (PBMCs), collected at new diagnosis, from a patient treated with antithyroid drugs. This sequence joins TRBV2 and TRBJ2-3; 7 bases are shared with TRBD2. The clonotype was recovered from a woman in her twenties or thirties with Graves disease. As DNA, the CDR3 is TGTGCCAGCGGGAGGGGCATAGATACGCAGTATTTT. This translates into CASGRGIDTQYF. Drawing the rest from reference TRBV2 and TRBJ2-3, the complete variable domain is EPEVTQTPSHQVTQMGQEVILRCVPISNHLYFYWYRQILGQKVEFLVSFYNNEISEKSEIFDDQFSVERPDGSNFTLKIRSTKLEDSAMYFCASGRGIDTQYFGPGTRLTVL.